These 15 T cell receptor beta chains were all obtained from the same sample, sequenced in a study of cytomegalovirus exposure and HLA in healthy donors. It was with 60 Vbeta and 13 Jbeta primers that the PCR ran. TCRdb's copy holds only in-frame clones and misses some; the assay was immunoSEQ multiplex PCR. This sample has about 200,000 clones; around 70% occur once, and the top ten carry less than 3%. Sequencing input: PBMCs. The origin of the receptors is a man in his forties or fifties in good health and CMV-seropositive.

Only a few counts were recorded for this clone. The chain is built from TRBV5-4 and TRBJ2-7, with D maybe TRBD2 (6 bases). The CDR3 is 15 residues long. Germline lookup yields CDR1 SGHNT and CDR2 YYREEE (reference sequence). The germline V and J ends were trimmed by 4 bases and 3 bases, with 17 bases remaining between them. The CDR3 sequence: CASSPRPGDYYEQYF. DNA for the CDR3: TGTGCCAGCAGCCCGAGGCCGGGAGATTACTACGAGCAGTACTTC.

Only one count was recorded for this clone. The V gene is TRBV9, the J gene TRBJ2-1, with TRBD2 identical over 9 bases. CDR1 and CDR2 from the germline V gene are SGDLS and YYNGEE. V trimming: 3 bases; J trimming: 7 bases; junction bases outside the gene matches: 20. The CDR3 sequence is 19 residues long. For the CDR3, the DNA is TGTGCCAGCAGCGACAACTTGGCTAGCGGGGTGGGCCGAGGGAATGAGCAGTTCTTC. Translating gives CASSDNLASGVGRGNEQFF.

This CDR3 is CASSRNKGSEQYF. Here the CDR3 DNA reads TGTGCCAGCAGTCGTAATAAAGGGAGCGAGCAGTACTTC. The chain links TRBV6-5 to TRBJ2-7; the D gene is possibly TRBD2 (5 bases). Germline V gene lookup returns CDR1 MNHEY and CDR2 SVGAGI. This CDR3 is built from 13 residues. The V end lost 5 bases, the J end lost 6 bases, and 14 bases lay between the germline ends.

V is TRBV6-5 and J is TRBJ2-7; 8 bases align to TRBD2. The CDR3 runs to 14 residues. Germline CDR1 is MNHEY and CDR2 is SVGAGI. With 6 bases clipped from V and 3 bases from J, the junction kept 7 bases outside the gene matches. The CDR3 DNA reads TGTGCCAGCAGGGGACTAGGTGGCGGCTACGAGCAGTACTTC. This gives the protein CASRGLGGGYEQYF.

The chain uses TRBV19 and TRBJ1-2; D possibly corresponds to TRBD1 (5 bases). V lost 2 bases and J 8 bases, leaving 9 bases between the germline ends. Germline values: CDR1 LNHDA, CDR2 SQIVND (reference sequence). The CDR3 extends over 12 amino acids. In nucleotides, the CDR3 is TGTGCCAGTAGTATAAAGGGGCACGGCTACACCTTC. This encodes CASSIKGHGYTF.

This clone was seen repeatedly, ten times or more. V gene TRBV5-4 combines with J gene TRBJ2-1; D may be TRBD2 (5 bases). The CDR3 length is 16 residues. Per the germline V gene, CDR1 is SGHNT and CDR2 is YYREEE (reference sequence). The V end was cut by 0 bases, the J end by 7 bases, with 17 bases between. The CDR3 spells CASSLGIQEAWNEQFF. The CDR3 DNA follows: TGTGCCAGCAGCTTGGGTATCCAGGAGGCTTGGAATGAGCAGTTCTTC.

In DNA form, the CDR3 reads TGTGCCAGCAGTTACCACTCGCGGTCTTCCCCGATTGAAGCTTTCTTT. Protein sequence: CASSYHSRSSPIEAFF. The chain employs TRBV6-5 and TRBJ1-1, with D uncertain. The V end was cut by 2 bases, the J end by 7 bases, with 20 bases between. CDR1 MNHEY and CDR2 SVGAGI come from the germline V gene. The CDR3 contains 16 residues.

In this sample, this clone turned up once. The chain recombines TRBV5-6 with TRBJ2-5; perhaps TRBD2 as D (5 bases). The J call may be wrong; the DNA end is better matched by TRBJ2-7. The CDR3 sequence is 14 residues long. Germline CDR1 SGHDT, CDR2 YYEEEE. CDR3 protein: CASSPGSGPGEQYF. The CDR3, as DNA: TGTGCCAGCAGCCCGGGGTCGGGCCCTGGCGAGCAGTACTTC.

The chain carries TRBV4-3 and TRBJ2-2, with 9 nucleotides matching TRBD2. The ends lost 2 bases at V and 4 bases at J; junction bases unmatched: 2. The CDR3 consists of 15 residues. The germline gives CDR1 LGHNA, CDR2 YSLEER. The CDR3 nucleotides read TGCGCCAGCAGCCAACTAGCGGGGAGCACCGGGGAGCTGTTTTTT. Translation: CASSQLAGSTGELFF.

The chain links TRBV9 to TRBJ1-6, with D possibly TRBD1 on 6 matching bases. The CDR3 has 14 amino acids. Trimming took off 0 bases at V and 9 bases at J, with 10 bases between the two ends. Germline CDR1 reads SGDLS; CDR2 reads YYNGEE. CDR3 sequence: CASSVEGDGSPLHF. CDR3 sequence (DNA): TGTGCCAGCAGCGTAGAGGGGGATGGTTCACCCCTCCACTTT.

The chain is built from TRBV7-8 and TRBJ2-7; TRBD2 agrees at 11 bases. Trimming removed 5 bases from V and 5 bases from J; junction bases left unmatched: 17. The CDR3 extends over 18 amino acids. Germline lookup yields CDR1 SGHVS and CDR2 FQNEAQ. The CDR3 sequence: CASSQTVVAGGLVHEQYF. DNA for the CDR3: TGTGCCAGCAGCCAAACGGTTGTAGCGGGGGGGCTCGTCCACGAGCAGTACTTC.

The V call is TRBV28, the J call TRBJ1-2; 8 bases agree with TRBD1. J lost 4 bases, V lost 5 bases, and 9 bases had no gene match. The length of the CDR3 is 15 residues. The germline V gene encodes CDR1 MDHEN and CDR2 SYDVKM. CDR3 DNA sequence: TGTGCCAGCAGTCCGACGGACAGGGCATTCTATGGCTACACCTTC. Its protein product is CASSPTDRAFYGYTF.

This clone was seen a few times. The chain is built from TRBV29-1 and TRBJ1-1; no reliable D call. Germline V lookup: CDR1 SQVTM, CDR2 ANQGSEA. The CDR3 runs to 13 residues. The germline V and J ends were trimmed by 2 bases and 1 base, with 8 bases remaining between them. The CDR3 DNA follows: TGCAGCGTTGAACAGGCGAGGAACACTGAAGCTTTCTTT. This gives the protein CSVEQARNTEAFF. Combining the CDR3 with reference TRBV29-1 and TRBJ1-1 gives the whole variable domain SAVISQKPSRDICQRGTSLTIQCQVDSQVTMMFWYRQQPGQSLTLIATANQGSEATYESGFVIDKFPISRPNLTFSTLTVSNMSPEDSSIYLCSVEQARNTEAFFGQGTRLTVV.

This clone has at least ten counts. The chain has TRBV7-2 and TRBJ1-5; D ambiguous. Trimming removed 1 base at V and 4 bases at J, with 11 bases between. This CDR3 comprises 15 residues. Germline CDR1 and CDR2: SGHTA and FQGNSA. DNA for the CDR3: TGTGCCAGCAGCTTAGAGGCGGGAATGAATCAGCCCCAGCATTTT. Translated, it gives CASSLEAGMNQPQHF.

The chain is built from TRBV28 and TRBJ2-1; the match to TRBD2 covers 8 bases. Germline CDR1 and CDR2: MDHEN and SYDVKM. The CDR3 sequence is 14 residues long. Trimming removed 3 bases from V and 9 bases from J; junction bases left unmatched: 7. The CDR3 loop is CASSFHSGAGEQFF. The CDR3 DNA is TGTGCCAGCAGTTTCCATAGCGGGGCGGGTGAGCAGTTCTTC.